This T cell receptor (beta chain) came from a study of Graves' ophthalmopathy and Graves' hyperthyroidism. Symptoms, serum thyroxine and TRAb, thyroid ultrasound, and orbital computed tomography formed the diagnostic basis. The PBMCs were taken from around 10 ml of fresh peripheral blood. This clonotype appeared a few times. Its antigen is as yet unknown. Regarding the study as a whole: Blood also held most thyroid clonotypes expanded above 0.001 frequency.

The authors amplified TCR beta CDR3 regions from RNA transcripts. Second-round multiplex PCR came after a first-round RT-PCR that employed HTBI primers. From the multiplex PCR reads, TCRdb called clonotypes with MiXCR, one entry per CDR3 protein. Found here are about 180,000 distinct CDR3 sequences, roughly 37% of them singletons; the top ten hold under 6.5%. V shed 5 bases and J 5 bases; nucleotides not matched to a gene: 10. The CDR3 covers 15 residues. From germline, CDR1 is MNHEY and CDR2 SVGEGT. This TCR derives from a woman aged 40 to 50 with Graves' ophthalmopathy. The chain combines TRBV6-2 or TRBV6-3 with TRBJ2-5, with 8 bases matching TRBD1. Sequenced sample: peripheral blood. The CDR3 here is CASSRRRGQGETQYF. CDR3 in DNA: TGTGCCAGCAGTCGCCGCAGGGGGCAGGGGGAGACCCAGTACTTC.